The 19 T cell receptor beta chains listed next were all sequenced from one sample in a study of blood T cell repertoires in COVID-19. The table came from immunoSEQ multiplex PCR; TCRdb's copy has only in-frame clones and leaves some out. Of roughly 120,000 clones listed, over 75% are singletons. The sequencing input was peripheral blood. Source of these receptors: a human donor with active COVID-19. The donor label of this sample is uncertain.

The gene calls are TRBV19 and TRBJ1-1; D not certain. The V end was cut by 4 bases, the J end by 1 base, with 7 bases between. This CDR3 spans 13 amino acids. The V gene's germline CDR1 is LNHDA and CDR2 SQIVND (reference sequence). This CDR3 is CASSRAPNTEAFF. The CDR3 DNA is TGTGCCAGTAGTAGGGCACCGAACACTGAAGCTTTCTTT. Full variable domain (outside the CDR3, taken from reference TRBV19 and TRBJ1-1): DGGITQSPKYLFRKEGQNVTLSCEQNLNHDAMYWYRQDPGQGLRLIYYSQIVNDFQKGDIAEGYSVSREKKESFPLTVTSAQKNPTAFYLCASSRAPNTEAFFGQGTRLTVV.

This clone was observed at least ten times. The chain has TRBV7-2 and TRBJ2-7; D is possibly TRBD1 (5 bases). V lost 1 base to trimming and J lost 2 bases, with 12 bases between them. The CDR3 totals 15 residues. Looked up from germline, CDR1 is SGHTA and CDR2 is FQGNSA. CDR3 in DNA: TGTGCCAGCAGCTTAGACAGGACCCGAACCTACGAGCAGTACTTC. Encoded protein: CASSLDRTRTYEQYF.

This chain connects TRBV19 to TRBJ2-3; 9 bases line up with TRBD2. This CDR3 is 16 amino acids long. Losses at the gene ends were 7 bases for V and 0 bases for J; bases not matched to a gene: 8. CDR1 LNHDA and CDR2 SQIVND come from the germline V gene (reference sequence). In DNA, the CDR3 is TGTGCCAGTACCCCCTGGCTAGCGGGAAGCACAGATACGCAGTATTTT. This translates into CASTPWLAGSTDTQYF.

The CDR3 DNA reads TGTGCCAGCAGTTTATCTCGGGACAGGGACGCAGCTTTCTTT. Translated, it gives CASSLSRDRDAAFF. The gene calls are TRBV27 and TRBJ1-1; TRBD1 matches at 9 bases. CDR3 size: 14 residues. V lost 0 bases, J lost 10 bases, and 6 bases stayed unmatched. Germline CDR1 MNHEY, CDR2 SMNVEV (reference sequence).

The V gene is TRBV19, the J gene TRBJ2-1, with 9 bases that match TRBD2. Germline V CDR1 and CDR2: LNHDA, SQIVND (reference sequence). CDR3 length: 17 amino acids. Trimming cost V 5 bases and J 12 bases; bases outside gene matches: 20. Here the CDR3 reads CASSPNLLSGGRSLQFF. In DNA form, the CDR3 reads TGTGCCAGTAGTCCGAACCTCTTGAGCGGGGGGAGGTCTTTGCAGTTCTTC.

The chain uses TRBV27 and TRBJ2-7; TRBD2 aligns across 8 bases. CDR1 and CDR2 from the germline V gene are MNHEY and SMNVEV (reference sequence). Trimming at V came to 7 bases and at J to 0 bases, leaving 8 bases not matched to a gene. This CDR3 comprises 15 residues. Written as DNA, the CDR3 is TGTGCCAGCAAAAAATTAGCGGGGACCTCCTACGAGCAGTACTTC. Encoded protein: CASKKLAGTSYEQYF.

The CDR3 DNA reads as TGTGCCAGCAGCTTGGCAGTGAACACTGAAGCTTTCTTT. Translating it yields CASSLAVNTEAFF. V gene TRBV5-8 combines with J gene TRBJ1-1; no definite D call. In germline, CDR1 is SGHTS, CDR2 YDEGEE. The CDR3 covers 13 residues. V shed 0 bases and J shed 0 bases, with 3 bases lying between them.

V gene TRBV7-9 combines with J gene TRBJ1-4; 9 nucleotides agree with TRBD1. Unmatched junction bases numbered 7, after V lost 5 bases and J lost 15 bases. The CDR3 is 12 amino acids. The germline V gene has CDR1 SEHNR and CDR2 FQNEAQ (reference sequence). Here the CDR3 reads CASSAGQGPMFF. The CDR3, as DNA: TGTGCCAGCAGCGCCGGACAGGGGCCAATGTTTTTT.

CDR3 region: CASSLLPDIYEQYF. The CDR3 coding sequence is TGTGCCAGCAGCTTGTTGCCAGATATCTACGAGCAGTACTTC. The J gene is TRBJ2-7, the V gene TRBV5-6; D is uncertain. This CDR3 is built from 14 residues. Trimming cost V 1 base and J 3 bases, with 11 bases left between them. From germline, CDR1 is SGHDT and CDR2 YYEEEE.

The rearrangement joins TRBV11-2 to TRBJ1-1; TRBD1 matches 7 bases. The CDR3 has 15 residues. Trimming removed 5 bases from V and 0 bases from J; junction bases left unmatched: 6. Germline V gene lookup returns CDR1 SGHAT and CDR2 FQNNGV. The CDR3 spells CASSPRTGVNTEAFF. For the CDR3, the DNA is TGTGCCAGCAGCCCCCGGACAGGCGTGAACACTGAAGCTTTCTTT.

This CDR3 is CASLRPYSYEQYF. For the CDR3, the DNA is TGTGCCAGCCTACGCCCCTACTCCTACGAGCAGTACTTC. The chain has TRBV12-3 or TRBV12-4 and TRBJ2-7; no clear D gene. The CDR3 contains 13 residues. Deletions cut 8 bases from V and 0 bases from J, with 11 bases between.

This clone was recorded only once. For the CDR3, the DNA is TGTGCCAGCAGTGAACTAGCGGCAGGGATGAACACTGAAGCTTTCTTT. Amino acid sequence: CASSELAAGMNTEAFF. The rearrangement uses TRBV6-1 and TRBJ1-1, with TRBD1 as a possible D gene (5 bases). This CDR3 is 16 amino acids long. Per germline, CDR1 MNHNS and CDR2 SASEGT. Trimming took 2 bases from V and 0 from J, leaving 13 bases between them.

The V call is TRBV6-1, the J call TRBJ2-1; maybe TRBD2 (6 bases). V lost 1 base, J lost 4 bases, and 14 bases lay in between. This CDR3 comprises 16 residues. Germline V gene sequence: CDR1 MNHNS, CDR2 SASEGT. The CDR3 DNA sequence: TGTGCCAGCAGTGAAGTTCTCCGGCGGGGTTACAATGAGCAGTTCTTC. This translates into CASSEVLRRGYNEQFF.

The genes are TRBV5-1 and TRBJ2-3, with D maybe TRBD2 (6 bases). CDR3 length: 18 amino acids. The germline gives CDR1 SGHRS, CDR2 YFSETQ. Trimming pared 0 bases from V and 0 bases from J, leaving 17 bases between. CDR3 coding DNA: TGCGCCAGCAGCTTGGTTCAAGCGGGTGGACTTAGCACAGATACGCAGTATTTT. It codes for CASSLVQAGGLSTDTQYF.

CDR3 residues: CASSQQSPDTQYF. Here the CDR3 DNA reads TGTGCCAGCTCCCAACAGAGCCCAGATACGCAGTATTTT. J is TRBJ2-3 and V is TRBV7-2; D unclear. Trimming left V 8 bases short and J 4 bases short, with 13 bases between. The CDR3 is 13 amino acids. Germline V gene lookup returns CDR1 SGHTA and CDR2 FQGNSA.

This chain links TRBV7-2 with TRBJ1-1; D might be TRBD1 (6 bases). Germline V gene data show CDR1 as SGHTA and CDR2 as FQGNSA. The V end lost 1 base, the J end lost 5 bases, and 17 bases lay between the germline ends. The CDR3 consists of 16 residues. The chain's CDR3 is CASSLGRTALVTEAFF. As DNA, the CDR3 is TGTGCCAGCAGCTTAGGTAGGACAGCTTTAGTGACTGAAGCTTTCTTT.

The rearrangement uses TRBV5-1 and TRBJ1-2; weak D call: TRBD1 (5 bases). The CDR3 length is 14 residues. Germline V gene sequence: CDR1 SGHRS, CDR2 YFSETQ. Trimming shortened V by 1 base and J by 4 bases, and 11 bases separated the two germline ends. CDR3 bases: TGCGCCAGCAGCTTGCCAGGGCAGAGCTATGGCTACACCTTC. Encoded protein: CASSLPGQSYGYTF. The full variable domain, rest sourced from reference TRBV5-1 and TRBJ1-2, is KAGVTQTPRYLIKTRGQQVTLSCSPISGHRSVSWYQQTPGQGLQFLFEYFSETQRNKGNFPGRFSGRQFSNSRSEMNVSTLELGDSALYLCASSLPGQSYGYTFGSGTRLTVV.

V and J are TRBV12-5 and TRBJ2-3; 16 nucleotides agree with TRBD2. V gave up 4 bases and J gave up 4 bases; unmatched junction bases: 2. This CDR3 contains 16 residues. Per germline, CDR1 LGHNT and CDR2 FRNRAP. The CDR3 DNA reads as TGTGCTAGTGGTTCAGGGACTAGCGGGGGGGCAGATACGCAGTATTTT. It encodes CASGSGTSGGADTQYF.

The gene calls are TRBV3-1 (or the pseudogene TRBV3-2) and TRBJ2-5, with D uncertain. Trimming removed 11 bases at V and 5 bases at J, with 24 bases between. Germline V gene data show CDR1 as LGHDT and CDR2 as YNNKEL (reference sequence). The CDR3 contains 15 residues. For the CDR3, the DNA is TGTGCCCATTGTGAGGAAAACTTAGTACGGGAGACCCAGTACTTC. Encoded protein: CAHCEENLVRETQYF.